This T cell receptor (beta chain) was found in a study of T-cell memory formation after mild COVID-19. The wider study: The study found TCR clusters largely donor specific. Study-wide points: Contracting CD4+ clones were located mainly in CM and EM, and CD8+ clones in EMRA. The pre-infection memory compartment contained some responding clones, suggesting cross-reactive memory joined.

CDR3 size: 18 residues. The germline V and J ends were trimmed by 5 bases and 5 bases, with 25 bases remaining between them. On this clonotype: Its antigen is as yet unknown.

MiXCR was run by TCRdb on the 5' RACE reads, yielding one entry per CDR3 protein. This table holds 180,000 or so distinct CDR3 sequences, roughly 10% found once. Sequencing was carried out using PBMCs or a T cell subset sorted from them (not recorded which). The clonotype was recovered from a man between 18 and 35 years old who had mild COVID-19 (a few samples of this study predate the infection). Cell type and time point are not known. The chain carries TRBV12-3 or TRBV12-4 and TRBJ1-5; tentative D call: TRBD1 (5 bases). The chain's CDR3 is CASSPPIVGDSGDQPQHF. The CDR3 nucleotides read TGTGCCAGCAGTCCCCCGATTGTCGGAGACAGTGGGGATCAGCCCCAGCATTTT.